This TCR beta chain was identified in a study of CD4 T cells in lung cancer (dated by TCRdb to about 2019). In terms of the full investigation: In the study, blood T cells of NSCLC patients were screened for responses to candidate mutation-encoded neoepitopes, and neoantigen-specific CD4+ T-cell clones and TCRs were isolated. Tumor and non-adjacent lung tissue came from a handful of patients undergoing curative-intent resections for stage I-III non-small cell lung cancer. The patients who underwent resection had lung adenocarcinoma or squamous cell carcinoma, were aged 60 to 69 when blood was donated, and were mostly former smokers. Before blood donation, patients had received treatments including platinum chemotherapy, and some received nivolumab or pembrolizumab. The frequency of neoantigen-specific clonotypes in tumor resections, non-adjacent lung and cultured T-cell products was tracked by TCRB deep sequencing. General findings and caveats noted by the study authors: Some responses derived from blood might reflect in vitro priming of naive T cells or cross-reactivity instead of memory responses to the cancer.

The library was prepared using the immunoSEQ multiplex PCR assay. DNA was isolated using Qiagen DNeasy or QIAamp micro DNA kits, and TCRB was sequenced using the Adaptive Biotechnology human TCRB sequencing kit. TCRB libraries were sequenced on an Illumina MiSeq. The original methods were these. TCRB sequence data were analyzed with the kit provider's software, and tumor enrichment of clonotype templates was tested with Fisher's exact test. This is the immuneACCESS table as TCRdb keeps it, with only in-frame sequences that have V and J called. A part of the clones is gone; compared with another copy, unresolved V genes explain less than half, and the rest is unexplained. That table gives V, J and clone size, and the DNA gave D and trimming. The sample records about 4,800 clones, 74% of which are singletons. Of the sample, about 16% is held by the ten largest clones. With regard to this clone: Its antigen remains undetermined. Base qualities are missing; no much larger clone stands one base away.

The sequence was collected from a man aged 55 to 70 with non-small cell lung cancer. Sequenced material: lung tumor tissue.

Here the CDR3 is given as CASSQELVRSYNEQFF. The nucleotide sequence reads as follows: TGTGCCAGCAGCCAAGAACTAGTTCGCTCCTACAATGAGCAGTTCTTC. The rearranged chain carries TRBV4-2 and TRBJ2-1, and the D gene may be TRBD2, 5 bases matching. Cut back by 0 bases and 0 bases, the V and J ends lie 9 bases apart. The germline V gene specifies LGHNA as CDR1 and YNFKEQ as CDR2. The CDR3 goes from the cysteine to the phenylalanine over 16 residues. Here the CDR3 DNA is all that survives: 48 bases in frame from base 1.